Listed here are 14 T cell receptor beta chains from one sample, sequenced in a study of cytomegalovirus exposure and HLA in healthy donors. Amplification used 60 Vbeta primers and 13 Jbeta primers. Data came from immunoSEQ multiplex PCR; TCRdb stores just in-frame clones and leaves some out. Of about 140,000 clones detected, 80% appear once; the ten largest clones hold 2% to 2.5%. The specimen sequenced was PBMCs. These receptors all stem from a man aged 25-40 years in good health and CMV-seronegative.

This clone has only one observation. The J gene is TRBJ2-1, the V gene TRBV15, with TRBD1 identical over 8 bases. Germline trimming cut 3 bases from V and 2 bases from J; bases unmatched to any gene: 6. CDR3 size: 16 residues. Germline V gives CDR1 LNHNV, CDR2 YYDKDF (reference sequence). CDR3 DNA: TGTGCCACCAGCAGCCTGGACAGGGACCCCTACAATGAGCAGTTCTTC. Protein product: CATSSLDRDPYNEQFF.

CDR3 region: CASSPVGGGAYEQYF. The CDR3 DNA reads TGTGCCAGCAGCCCCGTTGGCGGGGGAGCCTACGAGCAGTACTTC. The chain has TRBV6-5 and TRBJ2-7, with 7 bases aligning to TRBD2. The CDR3 is 15 residues long. The trim removed 6 bases at V and 2 bases at J, leaving 10 bases unmatched. CDR1 MNHEY and CDR2 SVGAGI come from the germline V gene.

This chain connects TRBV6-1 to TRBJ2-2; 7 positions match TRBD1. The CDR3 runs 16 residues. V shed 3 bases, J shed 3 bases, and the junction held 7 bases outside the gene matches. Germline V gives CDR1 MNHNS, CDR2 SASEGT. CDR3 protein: CASSDRGRVDTGELFF. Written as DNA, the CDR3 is TGTGCCAGCAGTGATAGGGGGCGCGTGGACACCGGGGAGCTGTTTTTT.

The CDR3 spells CASSQDRATSGGSPYNEQFF. CDR3 DNA: TGCGCCAGCAGCCAAGATCGAGCGACTAGCGGGGGGTCCCCCTACAATGAGCAGTTCTTC. The chain employs TRBV4-1 and TRBJ2-1, with TRBD2 matching over 13 bases. CDR1 and CDR2 (germline): MGHRA, YSYEKL. J gave up 2 bases and V 0 bases, and 10 bases lay outside the gene matches. The CDR3 is 20 residues long.

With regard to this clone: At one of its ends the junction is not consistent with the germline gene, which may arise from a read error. In nucleotides, the CDR3 is TGTTCCAGCAGTTCTCAGGGGCCTGAAGCTTTCTTT. It translates to CSSSSQGPEAFF. The rearrangement uses TRBV5-6 and TRBJ1-1, with D possibly being TRBD1 (6 bases). CDR3 length equals 12 residues. Germline V gene sequence: CDR1 SGHDT, CDR2 YYEEEE.

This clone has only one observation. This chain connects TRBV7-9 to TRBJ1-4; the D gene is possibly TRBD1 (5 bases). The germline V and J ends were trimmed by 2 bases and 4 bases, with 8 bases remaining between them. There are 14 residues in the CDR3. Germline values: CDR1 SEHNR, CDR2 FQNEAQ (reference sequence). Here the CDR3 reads CASSLRDSNEKLFF. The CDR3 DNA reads TGTGCCAGCAGCTTAAGAGACAGTAATGAAAAACTGTTTTTT.

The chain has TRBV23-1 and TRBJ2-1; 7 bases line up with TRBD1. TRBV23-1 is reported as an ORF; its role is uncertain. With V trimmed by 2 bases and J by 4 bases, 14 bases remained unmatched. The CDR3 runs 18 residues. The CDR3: CASSQGPTRQGSYNEQFF. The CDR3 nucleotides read TGCGCCAGCAGTCAAGGCCCGACGAGACAGGGATCATACAATGAGCAGTTCTTC.

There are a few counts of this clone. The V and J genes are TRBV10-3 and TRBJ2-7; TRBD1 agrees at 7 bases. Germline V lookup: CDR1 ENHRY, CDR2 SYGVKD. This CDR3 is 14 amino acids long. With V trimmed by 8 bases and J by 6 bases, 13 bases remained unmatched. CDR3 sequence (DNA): TGTGCCATCTCTTCAGGGGGTTCAGAGGGCGAGCAGTACTTC. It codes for CAISSGGSEGEQYF.

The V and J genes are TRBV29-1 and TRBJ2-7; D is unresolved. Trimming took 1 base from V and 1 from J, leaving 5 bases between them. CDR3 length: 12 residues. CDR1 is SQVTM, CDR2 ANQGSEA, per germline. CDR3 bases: TGCAGCGTTGAAGTGTCTTCCTACGAGCAGTACTTC. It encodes CSVEVSSYEQYF.

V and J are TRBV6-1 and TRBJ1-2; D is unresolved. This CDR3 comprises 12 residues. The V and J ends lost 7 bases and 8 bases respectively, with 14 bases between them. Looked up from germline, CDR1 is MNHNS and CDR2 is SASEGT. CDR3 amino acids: CASTPGSGGYTF. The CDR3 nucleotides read TGTGCCAGCACGCCCGGGTCTGGAGGCTACACCTTC.

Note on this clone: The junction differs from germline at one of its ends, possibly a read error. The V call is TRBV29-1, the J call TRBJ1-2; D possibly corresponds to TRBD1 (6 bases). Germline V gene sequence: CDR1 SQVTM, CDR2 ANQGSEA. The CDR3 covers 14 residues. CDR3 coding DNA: TGCAGCGTTGAGGACAGAGACGGTCCCTATGGCTACCCCTTC. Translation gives CSVEDRDGPYGYPF.

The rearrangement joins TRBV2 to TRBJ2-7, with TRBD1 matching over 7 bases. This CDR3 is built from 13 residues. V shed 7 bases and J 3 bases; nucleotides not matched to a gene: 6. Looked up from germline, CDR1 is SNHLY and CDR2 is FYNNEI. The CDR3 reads CASKRDSFYEQYF. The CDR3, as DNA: TGTGCCAGCAAACGGGACAGCTTCTACGAGCAGTACTTC.

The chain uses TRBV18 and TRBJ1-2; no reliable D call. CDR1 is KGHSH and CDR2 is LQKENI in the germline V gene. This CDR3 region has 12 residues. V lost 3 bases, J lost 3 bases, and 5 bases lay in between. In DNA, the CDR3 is TGTGCCAGCTCACCCGCGGACTATGGCTACACCTTC. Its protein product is CASSPADYGYTF. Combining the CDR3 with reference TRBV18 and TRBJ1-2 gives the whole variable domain NAGVMQNPRHLVRRRGQEARLRCSPMKGHSHVYWYRQLPEEGLKFMVYLQKENIIDESGMPKERFSAEFPKEGPSILRIQQVVRGDSAAYFCASSPADYGYTFGSGTRLTVV.

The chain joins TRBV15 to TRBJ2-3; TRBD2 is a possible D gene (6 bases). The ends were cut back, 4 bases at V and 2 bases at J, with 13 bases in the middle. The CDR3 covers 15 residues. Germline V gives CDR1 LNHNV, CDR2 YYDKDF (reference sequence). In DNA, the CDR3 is TGTGCCACCAGCACCAGGAGGGGCAACACAGATACGCAGTATTTT. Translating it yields CATSTRRGNTDTQYF.